This T cell receptor beta chain was sequenced during a study of blood T cells in healthy people across ages. This CDR3 is 12 amino acids long. Germline V gives CDR1 LGHDT, CDR2 YNNKEL (reference sequence). Study-wide results and caveats: The long-lived group displayed more naive CD4+ cells, plus higher diversity, than the aged donors did.

Using a J-beta primer mix together with a sample-barcoded 5' primer, a second PCR was run for roughly 7 to 11 cycles. TCRdb independently ran MiXCR on the 5' RACE reads; one entry per CDR3 protein. This table holds roughly 650,000 distinct CDR3 sequences, about 32% found once. Points on this clonotype: The antigen remains undetermined. This clone may be a read error of a much larger clone one base away.

The TCR was taken from an elderly woman in good health. The sequencing sample was made of blood. The chain links TRBV3-1 to TRBJ1-2, with unresolved D. The CDR3 sequence is CAGSLLQRSYTF. CDR3 bases: TGTGCCGGCAGCCTCCTACAGAGAAGCTACACCTTC.